This entry lists 25 T cell receptor beta chains sequenced from one sample in a study of blood T cell repertoires in COVID-19 (dated by TCRdb to the early 2020s). The method behind the library was the immunoSEQ multiplex PCR assay. The source is immuneACCESS, and TCRdb retained only in-frame sequences with V and J called. Part of the clones is not carried over; for the studies checked, unresolved V genes explain less than half of this, and the remainder is unexplained. The sample table lists about 48,000 clones, approximately 80% of them with a count of one. The ten largest clonotypes hold roughly a fifth of the sample. The sequenced sample was peripheral blood. The receptors here all came from a human donor with active or convalescent COVID-19. The donor label of this sample is uncertain.

The chain joins TRBV27 to TRBJ1-5; D unresolved. Germline assignment: CDR1 MNHEY and CDR2 SMNVEV (reference sequence). V gave up 7 bases and J gave up 4 bases, with 14 bases separating them. CDR3 size: 14 residues. The CDR3 DNA reads as TGTGCCAGCATGGAGGGAATAAGTAATCAGCCCCAGCATTTT. Residues: CASMEGISNQPQHF.

The chain uses TRBV27 and TRBJ1-6, with D possibly matching TRBD1 (6 bases). The CDR3 runs 16 residues. The germline gives CDR1 MNHEY, CDR2 SMNVEV (reference sequence). Trimming took 3 bases from V and 1 from J, leaving 10 bases between them. The CDR3 DNA reads TGTGCCAGCAGTTTCAGGGGCGAATCCTATAATTCACCCCTCCACTTT. Translation: CASSFRGESYNSPLHF.

The CDR3: CASSISGASNEQFF. CDR3 sequence (DNA): TGTGCCAGTAGTATTTCCGGAGCGTCGAATGAGCAGTTCTTC. This chain connects TRBV19 to TRBJ2-1; the D is unclear. The CDR3 has 14 residues. The germline V and J ends were trimmed by 3 bases and 7 bases, with 13 bases remaining between them. CDR1 is LNHDA and CDR2 is SQIVND in the germline V gene (reference sequence).

Written as DNA, the CDR3 is TGCGCCAGCAGCCAAGGATTAACGGGGAAGGGATACTACGAGCAGTACTTC. It encodes CASSQGLTGKGYYEQYF. The J gene is TRBJ2-7, the V gene TRBV4-1; D is possibly TRBD2 (5 bases). Germline CDR1 is MGHRA and CDR2 is YSYEKL. The V end lost 1 base, the J end lost 3 bases, and 19 bases lay between the germline ends. The CDR3 has 17 amino acids.

This clone was found a few times. The chain carries TRBV30 and TRBJ2-1, with D possibly TRBD2 on 5 matching bases. The germline V gene has CDR1 GTSNPN and CDR2 SVGIG (reference sequence). V lost 3 bases and J 13 bases, leaving 22 bases between the germline ends. The CDR3 runs to 14 residues. The CDR3 here is CAWREPLGFASQFF. The CDR3 region has the DNA TGTGCCTGGAGGGAGCCGCTGGGGTTTGCTAGCCAGTTCTTC.

The genes are TRBV24-1 and TRBJ1-2; 10 positions agree with TRBD1. Losses at the gene ends were 4 bases for V and 7 bases for J; bases not matched to a gene: 8. The length of the CDR3 is 15 residues. The germline V gene has CDR1 KGHDR and CDR2 SFDVKD. CDR3 sequence (DNA): TGTGCCACCAGTGAAGAGACAGGGGGCAGCTCTGGCTACACCTTC. Translating gives CATSEETGGSSGYTF.

CDR3 in DNA: TGTGCCAGCAGCTTAAACTCAGGACTAGAGGGGAATGAGCAGTTCTTC. Translation: CASSLNSGLEGNEQFF. V gene TRBV7-3 combines with J gene TRBJ2-1; 7 nucleotides match TRBD2. CDR1 is SGHTA, CDR2 FQGTGA, per germline. V lost 1 base to trimming and J lost 7 bases; unmatched junction nucleotides: 10. CDR3 size: 16 residues.

This clone was found once. CDR3 loop: CASSQDLGRQQFF. In DNA, the CDR3 is TGTGCCAGCAGCCAAGATCTCGGCAGGCAGCAGTTCTTC. This chain joins TRBV3-1 (or the pseudogene TRBV3-2) and TRBJ2-1; D is undetermined. The CDR3 has 13 residues. The germline gives CDR1 LGHDT, CDR2 YNNKEL (reference sequence). The V end was cut by 0 bases, the J end by 11 bases, with 11 bases between.

The CDR3 bases are TGTGCGGTAGAGGATTCGAAAACCCCCTACGAGCAGTACTTC. Its protein is CAVEDSKTPYEQYF. The chain couples TRBV3-1 (or the pseudogene TRBV3-2) to TRBJ2-7; D gene unclear. The CDR3 is made up of 14 amino acids. Germline V lookup: CDR1 LGHDT, CDR2 YNNKEL (reference sequence).

The chain couples TRBV7-3 to TRBJ2-5, with 7 bases aligning to TRBD2. The CDR3 is made up of 14 amino acids. Germline V gives CDR1 SGHTA, CDR2 FQGTGA. Losses at the gene ends were 5 bases for V and 1 base for J; bases not matched to a gene: 4. CDR3 protein: CASSPWGGQETQYF. In DNA form, the CDR3 reads TGTGCCAGCAGCCCATGGGGGGGCCAAGAGACCCAGTACTTC.

This chain links TRBV4-1 with TRBJ2-1; D is perhaps TRBD2 (7 bases). CDR1 MGHRA and CDR2 YSYEKL come from the germline V gene. V was trimmed by 4 bases and J by 10 bases, leaving 26 bases between them. The CDR3 totals 17 residues. The CDR3 DNA sequence: TGCGCCAGCAGCCCTCTAGGTCGGGGGGCGAAAGTCAAGGAGCAGTTCTTC. Amino acid sequence: CASSPLGRGAKVKEQFF.

The V and J genes are TRBV19 and TRBJ2-2, with TRBD2 matching 14 bases. Germline V gene sequence: CDR1 LNHDA, CDR2 SQIVND (reference sequence). V trimming: 7 bases; J trimming: 1 base; junction bases outside the gene matches: 8. CDR3 length: 18 amino acids. The DNA for the CDR3 is TGTGCCAGTACTTGGGGGACTAGCGGGAGTCTGAACACCGGGGAGCTGTTTTTT. Its translation: CASTWGTSGSLNTGELFF.

The rearrangement links TRBV11-2 to TRBJ1-4, with D possibly matching TRBD1 (5 bases). Germline V gives CDR1 SGHAT, CDR2 FQNNGV. Trimming cost V 5 bases and J 3 bases, with 16 bases left between them. The CDR3 sequence is 16 residues long. CDR3 nucleotide sequence: TGTGCCAGCAGCCGGACGGGTGGGGCAGCTAATGAAAAACTGTTTTTT. Residues: CASSRTGGAANEKLFF.

The CDR3 protein is CASSRIGTEAFF. In DNA form, the CDR3 reads TGTGCCAGTAGTCGAATCGGCACTGAAGCTTTCTTT. The gene calls are TRBV19 and TRBJ1-1; unclear D gene. Germline CDR1 reads LNHDA; CDR2 reads SQIVND (reference sequence). CDR3 length: 12 residues. V lost 5 bases and J 4 bases, leaving 8 bases between the germline ends.

This clone was recorded once. The chain carries TRBV10-3 and TRBJ1-1, with 8 nucleotides matching TRBD1. Trimming took 8 bases from V and 11 from J; bases not matched to a gene: 13. This CDR3 region has 13 residues. Germline CDR1 reads ENHRY; CDR2 reads SYGVKD. CDR3 nucleotide sequence: TGTGCCATCTCTTCAGGGGGCGAGGCAATTGCTTTCTTT. Protein sequence: CAISSGGEAIAFF.

The chain uses TRBV15 and TRBJ1-5; 9 positions agree with TRBD1. The CDR3 length is 15 residues. CDR1 and CDR2 from the germline V gene are LNHNV and YYDKDF (reference sequence). J gave up 7 bases and V 0 bases, and 4 bases lay outside the gene matches. The CDR3 reads CATSREQGARQPQHF. The CDR3 DNA sequence: TGTGCCACCAGCAGAGAACAGGGGGCGAGGCAGCCCCAGCATTTT.

This clone has a single count. The chain joins TRBV6-5 to TRBJ2-7, with TRBD2 matching 11 bases. The trim removed 10 bases at V and 4 bases at J, leaving 9 bases unmatched. CDR1 is MNHEY, CDR2 SVGAGI, per germline. This CDR3 comprises 14 residues. The CDR3 loop is CATHELAGGYEQYF. The CDR3 coding sequence is TGTGCCACCCATGAGCTAGCGGGAGGTTACGAGCAGTACTTC.

The chain joins TRBV5-1 to TRBJ2-7; 7 bases are a match to TRBD2. The CDR3 totals 14 residues. Germline-derived CDR1 and CDR2 are SGHRS and YFSETQ. Trimming removed 3 bases from V and 6 bases from J; junction bases left unmatched: 9. Here the CDR3 reads CASSSGGGSGEQYF. As DNA, the CDR3 is TGCGCCAGCAGCTCGGGTGGCGGGAGCGGCGAGCAGTACTTC.

This clone was counted a few times. The chain joins TRBV12-5 to TRBJ2-3; D is ambiguous. There are 14 residues in the CDR3. Trimming left V 1 base short and J 2 bases short, with 7 bases between. CDR1 and CDR2 (germline): LGHNT, FRNRAP. The CDR3 sequence: CASGLGANTDTQYF. The CDR3 coding sequence is TGTGCTAGTGGTTTGGGGGCGAACACAGATACGCAGTATTTT.

Concerning this clone itself: It differs at one base from a far larger clone, so likely a read error. The V call is TRBV19, the J call TRBJ2-3; D perhaps matches TRBD2 (6 bases). The CDR3 is 13 amino acids. The germline CDR1 and CDR2 sequences are LNHDA and SQIVND (reference sequence). CDR3: CASSIGGEDTLYF. In DNA form, the CDR3 reads TGTGCCAGTAGTATAGGGGGGGAAGATACGCTGTATTTT.

The gene calls are TRBV6-5 and TRBJ2-5; 8 bases fit TRBD1. V trimming: 10 bases; J trimming: 5 bases; junction bases outside the gene matches: 9. CDR3 length: 13 amino acids. Per the germline V gene, CDR1 is MNHEY and CDR2 is SVGAGI. The CDR3 nucleotides read TGTGCCACCCTGGGACAGGCTGGGGAGACCCAGTACTTC. Its protein is CATLGQAGETQYF.

A few counts support this clone. The chain employs TRBV21-1 and TRBJ1-3. TRBV21-1 is termed a pseudogene. This CDR3 region has 16 residues. CDR3 DNA sequence: TGTGCCAGCAGCAAAGCTCCCCGGGTCTCTGGAAACACCATATATTTT. Residues: CASSKAPRVSGNTIYF.

The chain has TRBV18 and TRBJ1-2; possible D gene TRBD1, 6 bases. The CDR3 extends over 12 amino acids. Germline V lookup: CDR1 KGHSH, CDR2 LQKENI. The V end was cut by 2 bases, the J end by 6 bases, with 7 bases between. Here the CDR3 reads CASSPKGDGYTF. Here the CDR3 DNA reads TGTGCCAGCTCACCAAAGGGGGATGGCTACACCTTC. The full variable domain, its missing parts supplied by reference TRBV18 and TRBJ1-2, is NAGVMQNPRHLVRRRGQEARLRCSPMKGHSHVYWYRQLPEEGLKFMVYLQKENIIDESGMPKERFSAEFPKEGPSILRIQQVVRGDSAAYFCASSPKGDGYTFGSGTRLTVV.

The chain joins TRBV5-4 to TRBJ2-7, with a tentative D call TRBD1 (6 bases). CDR1 is SGHNT, CDR2 YYREEE, per germline (reference sequence). The CDR3 loop spans 12 amino acids. V was clipped by 3 bases and J by 4 bases, with 8 bases between them. CDR3 sequence: CASSSTGYEQYF. The CDR3 DNA sequence: TGTGCCAGCAGCTCGACAGGTTACGAGCAGTACTTC.

V and J are TRBV5-6 and TRBJ2-7; D is ambiguous. The V gene's germline CDR1 is SGHDT and CDR2 YYEEEE. Trimming left V 0 bases short and J 3 bases short, with 7 bases between. This CDR3 contains 13 residues. As DNA, the CDR3 is TGTGCCAGCAGCTTGGCCGCAGGCTACGAGCAGTACTTC. Translation: CASSLAAGYEQYF.